What follows are 32 T cell receptor beta chains derived from one specimen sequenced in a study of cytomegalovirus exposure and HLA in healthy donors. This PCR relied on a set of 60 Vbeta primers and 13 Jbeta primers. Sequencing was performed with immunoSEQ multiplex PCR; in TCRdb, only in-frame clones are kept and a portion is missing. The table includes around 150,000 clones, roughly 78% detected once. Sequenced sample: PBMCs. The receptors stem from a man aged 50-59 years in good health and CMV-seropositive.

The J gene is TRBJ1-5, the V gene TRBV30, with D perhaps matching TRBD1 (5 bases). Trimming removed 0 bases from V and 4 bases from J, with 10 bases in between. There are 14 residues in the CDR3. CDR1 is GTSNPN and CDR2 is SVGIG in the germline V gene (reference sequence). The CDR3 region is CAWSVGQENQPQHF. CDR3 coding DNA: TGTGCCTGGAGTGTAGGACAAGAAAATCAGCCCCAGCATTTT.

This rearrangement joins TRBV7-9 to TRBJ2-5; TRBD2 matches at 11 bases. Looked up from germline, CDR1 is SEHNR and CDR2 is FQNEAQ (reference sequence). V was clipped by 3 bases and J by 1 base; unmatched bases: 7. The CDR3 totals 17 residues. As DNA, the CDR3 is TGTGCCAGCAGCTTTCAGACTAGCGGGATTAGCCAAGAGACCCAGTACTTC. Amino acid sequence: CASSFQTSGISQETQYF. The variable domain in full, completed from reference TRBV7-9 and TRBJ2-5, reads DTGVSQNPRHKITKRGQNVTFRCDPISEHNRLYWYRQTLGQGPEFLTYFQNEAQLEKSRLLSDRFSAERPKGSFSTLEIQRTEQGDSAMYLCASSFQTSGISQETQYFGPGTRLLVL.

The genes are TRBV5-6 and TRBJ1-1, with D unresolved. Trimming shortened V by 6 bases and J by 7 bases, and 16 bases separated the two germline ends. This CDR3 has 13 amino acids. CDR1 is SGHDT and CDR2 is YYEEEE in the germline V gene. The DNA of the CDR3 is TGTGCCAGCACTTCCTTCATGGCCAGTGAAGCTTTCTTT. Its translation: CASTSFMASEAFF. The full variable domain, with the rest looked up from reference TRBV5-6 and TRBJ1-1, is DAGVTQSPTHLIKTRGQQVTLRCSPKSGHDTVSWYQQALGQGPQFIFQYYEEEERQRGNFPDRFSGHQFPNYSSELNVNALLLGDSALYLCASTSFMASEAFFGQGTRLTVV.

The CDR3 is CASRTWGTSGRGNEQFF. CDR3 nucleotides: TGTGCCAGCAGGACTTGGGGGACTAGCGGGAGAGGCAATGAGCAGTTCTTC. The chain employs TRBV27 and TRBJ2-1; 14 positions agree with TRBD2. Germline V gene data show CDR1 as MNHEY and CDR2 as SMNVEV (reference sequence). This CDR3 spans 17 amino acids. Losses at the gene ends were 6 bases for V and 6 bases for J; bases not matched to a gene: 10.

Concerning this clone: The junction departs from the called germline gene at one end, perhaps through a read error. V gene TRBV18 combines with J gene TRBJ2-7; D remains ambiguous. This CDR3 region has 12 residues. Looked up from germline, CDR1 is KGHSH and CDR2 is LQKENI. The CDR3 DNA follows: TGTGCCAGCTCACCGACCAACTACGAACAGTACTTC. Translating it yields CASSPTNYEQYF.

The V and J genes are TRBV30 and TRBJ1-3, with D possibly matching TRBD1 (6 bases). Germline values: CDR1 GTSNPN, CDR2 SVGIG (reference sequence). Between the trimmed V and J ends, which lost 3 bases and 1 base, there was a span of 16 bases. The length of the CDR3 is 16 residues. Written as DNA, the CDR3 is TGTGCCTGGAGCATACAAACTACAGGGTCTGGAAACACCATATATTTT. This encodes CAWSIQTTGSGNTIYF.

This clone was observed a few times. At one end, the junction sequence differs from germline, possibly due to a read error. The chain is built from TRBV7-9 and TRBJ2-3; 8 bases match TRBD1. Germline CDR1 and CDR2: SEHNR and FQNEAQ (reference sequence). The CDR3 loop spans 17 amino acids. Here the CDR3 DNA reads TGTTCCAGCAGCTTATTAAGTCCAGGGGGCTTATCAGATACGCAGTATTTT. Amino acids: CSSSLLSPGGLSDTQYF.

This clone was found a few times. The chain carries TRBV19 and TRBJ1-2; unclear D gene. CDR3 length: 13 residues. CDR1 and CDR2 (germline): LNHDA, SQIVND (reference sequence). Trimming removed 5 bases from V and 4 bases from J, with 11 bases in between. CDR3 in amino acids: CASSLTESYGYTF. As DNA, the CDR3 is TGTGCCAGTAGTTTGACGGAGAGCTATGGCTACACCTTC. Using reference TRBV19 and TRBJ1-2 for the parts outside the CDR3, the full variable domain is DGGITQSPKYLFRKEGQNVTLSCEQNLNHDAMYWYRQDPGQGLRLIYYSQIVNDFQKGDIAEGYSVSREKKESFPLTVTSAQKNPTAFYLCASSLTESYGYTFGSGTRLTVV.

The chain has TRBV5-4 and TRBJ2-3; 7 nucleotides align to TRBD2. Looked up from germline, CDR1 is SGHNT and CDR2 is YYREEE (reference sequence). The V and J ends lost 0 bases and 2 bases, in that order; junction bases with no gene match: 9. CDR3 length equals 17 residues. CDR3 in amino acids: CASSLGSASGNTDTQYF. As DNA, the CDR3 is TGTGCCAGCAGCTTGGGGTCTGCTAGCGGAAACACAGATACGCAGTATTTT.

The V gene is TRBV5-5, the J gene TRBJ2-5; D is perhaps TRBD1 (6 bases). Trimming removed 7 bases from V and 5 bases from J, with 15 bases in between. There are 13 residues in the CDR3. CDR1 is SGHKS and CDR2 is YYEKEE in the germline V gene (reference sequence). CDR3 loop: CASAPGAFETQYF. In DNA, the CDR3 is TGTGCCAGCGCACCAGGGGCATTCGAGACCCAGTACTTC.

The chain employs TRBV5-1 and TRBJ2-3; possibly TRBD2 for D (5 bases). The CDR3 loop spans 18 amino acids. Germline V gene data show CDR1 as SGHRS and CDR2 as YFSETQ. Trimming left V 0 bases short and J 4 bases short, with 21 bases between. Written as DNA, the CDR3 is TGCGCCAGCAGCTTGGGCCTTATCGTAACGGGATGGTCAGATACGCAGTATTTT. It codes for CASSLGLIVTGWSDTQYF.

This clone is a singleton in its sample. V usage is TRBV28 and J usage is TRBJ2-5, with D possibly being TRBD1 (6 bases). The CDR3 loop spans 13 amino acids. V lost 10 bases to trimming and J lost 2 bases, with 14 bases between them. Germline CDR1 MDHEN, CDR2 SYDVKM. The CDR3 DNA sequence: TGTGCCACGCTAAGGACAGAACAAGAGACCCAGTACTTC. Translating gives CATLRTEQETQYF.

This chain links TRBV29-1 with TRBJ2-5; 7 nucleotides agree with TRBD2. The CDR3 has 13 amino acids. The germline gives CDR1 SQVTM, CDR2 ANQGSEA. V lost 4 bases to trimming and J lost 5 bases; unmatched junction nucleotides: 7. CDR3 loop: CSVGAGERETQYF. In DNA, the CDR3 is TGCAGCGTTGGTGCGGGGGAAAGGGAGACCCAGTACTTC.

Regarding this clone: Other DNA sequences in this specimen translate into the identical CDR3. The chain carries TRBV6-6 and TRBJ2-7; D remains ambiguous. This CDR3 comprises 12 residues. Trimming stripped 2 bases from V and 3 bases from J, with 5 bases between. Germline V gene sequence: CDR1 MNHNY, CDR2 SVGAGI (reference sequence). The CDR3 sequence: CASSYRGYEQYF. In DNA form, the CDR3 reads TGTGCCAGCAGTTACCGAGGCTACGAGCAGTACTTC.

The V call is TRBV2, the J call TRBJ2-7; D remains ambiguous. This CDR3 contains 12 residues. V was shortened by 7 bases and J by 1 base, with 8 bases between the two germline ends. CDR1 SNHLY and CDR2 FYNNEI come from the germline V gene. CDR3 region: CASTSRSYEQYF. The CDR3 DNA sequence: TGTGCCAGCACTTCCAGGTCCTACGAGCAGTACTTC.

The chain uses TRBV10-3 and TRBJ2-5; 7 nucleotides line up with TRBD2. CDR3 length equals 16 residues. Germline CDR1 and CDR2: ENHRY and SYGVKD. The V segment lost 3 bases and the J segment 2 bases; nucleotides outside the gene matches: 9. CDR3 DNA sequence: TGTGCCATCAGTGATGGGGGGTGGGAGGGGCAAGAGACCCAGTACTTC. Protein product: CAISDGGWEGQETQYF.

The J gene is TRBJ1-2, the V gene TRBV28; 7 bases align to TRBD1. From germline, CDR1 is MDHEN and CDR2 SYDVKM. The V and J ends lost 7 bases and 5 bases, in that order; junction bases with no gene match: 7. CDR3 length: 13 residues. CDR3 DNA: TGTGCCAGCAACCCAGGGGGGTCATATGGCTACACCTTC. Translating gives CASNPGGSYGYTF.

This clone was seen just once. J is TRBJ2-1 and V is TRBV29-1; TRBD2 aligns across 8 bases. This CDR3 is 14 amino acids long. J lost 2 bases, V lost 6 bases, and 6 bases had no gene match. CDR1 SQVTM and CDR2 ANQGSEA come from the germline V gene. Here the CDR3 reads CSVAHSGTYNEQFF. The CDR3 DNA sequence: TGCAGCGTCGCGCATAGCGGGACCTACAATGAGCAGTTCTTC.

The gene calls are TRBV6-1 and TRBJ1-3; D gene ambiguous. The CDR3 is 14 amino acids. With 6 bases removed from V and 0 bases from J, the gap between germline ends came to 9 bases. The germline V gene has CDR1 MNHNS and CDR2 SASEGT. In DNA, the CDR3 is TGTGCCAGCAGGCGGCAAATCTCTGGAAACACCATATATTTT. This codes for CASRRQISGNTIYF.

The genes are TRBV28 and TRBJ2-3; no firm D call. V shed 5 bases and J shed 3 bases, with 6 bases lying between them. The CDR3 is 12 residues long. Germline V gives CDR1 MDHEN, CDR2 SYDVKM. In DNA form, the CDR3 reads TGTGCCAGCAGTCTAGTGACAGATACGCAGTATTTT. Amino acid sequence: CASSLVTDTQYF.

The chain carries TRBV5-6 and TRBJ2-1; 11 nucleotides agree with TRBD2. The CDR3 totals 15 residues. From germline, CDR1 is SGHDT and CDR2 YYEEEE. After removal of 4 bases from V and 4 bases from J, the junction contained 4 bases not matched to a gene. The CDR3 bases are TGTGCCAGCAGCGCACTAGCGGGAGATTACAATGAGCAGTTCTTC. Protein product: CASSALAGDYNEQFF.

This clone has just one count. The chain uses TRBV7-9 and TRBJ2-2, with 12 bases lining up with TRBD2. Germline V gene data show CDR1 as SEHNR and CDR2 as FQNEAQ (reference sequence). Trimming removed 5 bases from V and 5 bases from J; junction bases left unmatched: 3. The CDR3 is 15 amino acids. The CDR3 DNA reads TGTGCCAGCAGCCGCGGGACTAGCGGGACCGGGGAGCTGTTTTTT. Translated: CASSRGTSGTGELFF.

The rearrangement uses TRBV11-3 and TRBJ2-1; the match to TRBD2 covers 9 bases. V dropped 1 base and J dropped 9; count of bases not matched to a gene: 4. Per germline, CDR1 SGHNT and CDR2 YENEEA. The CDR3 loop spans 14 amino acids. CDR3 nucleotide sequence: TGTGCCAGCAGCTTAGTTAGCGGGAGCGGTGAGCAGTTCTTC. Protein sequence: CASSLVSGSGEQFF.

J is TRBJ2-1 and V is TRBV7-2, with 9 bases fitting TRBD2. The germline gives CDR1 SGHTA, CDR2 FQGNSA. The J segment lost 8 bases and the V segment lost 0 bases, leaving 8 bases of the junction unmatched. The length of the CDR3 is 16 residues. CDR3 coding DNA: TGTGCCAGCAGCTTAGCTAGCGGGAGAATGGTCGATGAGCAGTTCTTC. Its translation: CASSLASGRMVDEQFF.

This clone was detected only a few times. V is TRBV19 and J is TRBJ2-3; 13 bases are a match to TRBD2. This CDR3 has 16 amino acids. Germline V gives CDR1 LNHDA, CDR2 SQIVND (reference sequence). V lost 4 bases and J lost 4; bases outside the gene matches: 5. The CDR3 sequence: CASSTTSGRGPDTQYF. Here the CDR3 DNA reads TGTGCCAGTAGTACCACTAGCGGGAGGGGTCCAGATACGCAGTATTTT.

V gene TRBV30 combines with J gene TRBJ1-5; D gene ambiguous. The CDR3 is made up of 14 amino acids. V was cut by 3 bases and J by 2 bases, with 11 bases left in between. CDR1 and CDR2 (germline): GTSNPN, SVGIG (reference sequence). The CDR3 spells CAWRRAGGNQPQHF. The CDR3 coding sequence is TGTGCCTGGAGACGGGCCGGGGGCAATCAGCCCCAGCATTTT.

The chain couples TRBV18 to TRBJ2-7; TRBD1 agrees at 9 bases. V dropped 1 base and J dropped 4; count of bases not matched to a gene: 5. Germline V gene lookup returns CDR1 KGHSH and CDR2 LQKENI. The CDR3 consists of 15 residues. CDR3 bases: TGTGCCAGCTCACCACGTACAGGGGGCGGGTACGAGCAGTACTTC. It is translated as CASSPRTGGGYEQYF.

The gene calls are TRBV7-2 and TRBJ2-2, with 14 positions matching TRBD2. V lost 1 base to trimming and J lost 3 bases; unmatched junction nucleotides: 4. Germline CDR1 SGHTA, CDR2 FQGNSA. CDR3 length equals 18 residues. The CDR3 DNA is TGTGCCAGCAGCTTAGGTCGGACTAGCGGGAGGCACACCGGGGAGCTGTTTTTT. It codes for CASSLGRTSGRHTGELFF.

This clone has only a few counts. CDR3 residues: CASRPRTGGGSTEAFF. The CDR3 nucleotides read TGTGCCAGCAGGCCGAGGACAGGGGGGGGGAGCACTGAAGCTTTCTTT. The chain has TRBV2 and TRBJ1-1; 10 bases are shared with TRBD1. Losses at the gene ends were 6 bases for V and 4 bases for J; bases not matched to a gene: 11. In germline, CDR1 is SNHLY, CDR2 FYNNEI. The CDR3 spans 16 residues.

The genes are TRBV27 and TRBJ1-2, with 7 bases fitting TRBD1. The germline gives CDR1 MNHEY, CDR2 SMNVEV (reference sequence). This CDR3 has 13 amino acids. V lost 3 bases, J lost 4 bases, and 2 bases stayed unmatched. The DNA for the CDR3 is TGTGCCAGCAGTTTGGGACAGAGCTATGGCTACACCTTC. Its translation is CASSLGQSYGYTF.

The sample holds a few counts of this clone. The chain employs TRBV7-2 and TRBJ1-3, with no clear D. CDR3 length: 18 residues. The germline CDR1 and CDR2 sequences are SGHTA and FQGNSA. The V and J ends lost 5 bases and 0 bases respectively, with 20 bases between them. CDR3 coding DNA: TGTGCCAGCAGCCGGAATCGAGGGCTGGGAAGCTCTGGAAACACCATATATTTT. It yields the protein CASSRNRGLGSSGNTIYF.

This chain joins TRBV30 and TRBJ2-3, with TRBD1 matching 8 bases. The V segment lost 4 bases and the J segment 4 bases; nucleotides outside the gene matches: 4. Per the germline V gene, CDR1 is GTSNPN and CDR2 is SVGIG (reference sequence). CDR3 size: 13 residues. The CDR3 loop reads CAWNYRGADTQYF. CDR3 DNA sequence: TGTGCCTGGAACTACAGGGGGGCAGATACGCAGTATTTT.